The 32 T cell receptor beta chains listed next were all sequenced from one sample in a study of T cell changes during pregnancy in multiple sclerosis. The assay was immunoSEQ multiplex PCR, and TCRdb's table has in-frame clones only and misses some. The sample yields over 45,000 clones, just under 90% seen once. This specimen was CD4+ T cells from peripheral blood mononuclear cells, taken in the first trimester of pregnancy. The receptors shown here come from a female donor with multiple sclerosis, enrolled in a pregnancy study.

The chain is built from TRBV28 and TRBJ2-2, with D perhaps TRBD1 (6 bases). The germline CDR1 and CDR2 sequences are MDHEN and SYDVKM. V shed 5 bases and J shed 3 bases, with 13 bases lying between them. CDR3 size: 15 residues. CDR3 DNA sequence: TGTGCCAGCAGTGAATACAGGGTGGACACCGGGGAGCTGTTTTTT. Its protein is CASSEYRVDTGELFF.

The chain uses TRBV7-9 and TRBJ2-7; D ambiguous. With 5 bases removed from V and 2 bases from J, the gap between germline ends came to 7 bases. The CDR3 is made up of 12 amino acids. CDR1 and CDR2 from the germline V gene are SEHNR and FQNEAQ (reference sequence). CDR3 nucleotide sequence: TGTGCCAGCAGCCCTCTCCCCTACGAGCAGTACTTC. Residues: CASSPLPYEQYF.

The rearrangement uses TRBV21-1 and TRBJ1-5; the table's D call, TRBD1, has no DNA check behind it. TRBV21-1 has pseudogene status. This CDR3 is built from 14 residues. Here the CDR3 reads CASSPRDSNQPQHF. In DNA, the CDR3 is TGTGCCAGCAGTCCCAGGGATAGCAATCAGCCCCAGCATTTT.

This chain joins TRBV7-3 and TRBJ2-2, with a weak D call TRBD2 (5 bases). Looked up from germline, CDR1 is SGHTA and CDR2 is FQGTGA. Trimming removed 5 bases from V and 0 bases from J, with 16 bases in between. The CDR3 contains 17 residues. The CDR3 loop is CASSLKNPGTNTGELFF. The CDR3 DNA reads as TGTGCCAGCAGCCTAAAGAATCCGGGGACGAACACCGGGGAGCTGTTTTTT.

The V call is TRBV7-9, the J call TRBJ2-7, with a weak D call TRBD2 (5 bases). Germline loops: CDR1 SEHNR, CDR2 FQNEAQ (reference sequence). This CDR3 has 14 amino acids. Trimming took 5 bases from V and 6 from J, leaving 17 bases between them. The CDR3 is CASSPSADSGEQYF. The CDR3 DNA sequence: TGTGCCAGCAGCCCCTCAGCGGACTCGGGCGAGCAGTACTTC.

This clone was found a few times. V gene TRBV6-6 combines with J gene TRBJ1-5; TRBD1 matches 8 bases. The CDR3 totals 16 residues. Germline CDR1 and CDR2: MNHNY and SVGAGI (reference sequence). Trimming at V came to 4 bases and at J to 2 bases, leaving 7 bases not matched to a gene. The CDR3 loop reads CASSSADRGGNQPQHF. The CDR3 bases are TGTGCCAGCAGTTCCGCCGACAGGGGCGGCAATCAGCCCCAGCATTTT.

The rearrangement uses TRBV5-1 and TRBJ2-2; 10 positions agree with TRBD2. Looked up from germline, CDR1 is SGHRS and CDR2 is YFSETQ. The length of the CDR3 is 16 residues. With V trimmed by 0 bases and J by 4 bases, 3 bases remained unmatched. Here the CDR3 reads CASSLVAGGPTGELFF. DNA for the CDR3: TGCGCCAGCAGCTTGGTAGCGGGAGGCCCCACCGGGGAGCTGTTTTTT.

The chain couples TRBV11-3 to TRBJ2-1; 8 nucleotides align to TRBD1. The germline V gene has CDR1 SGHNT and CDR2 YENEEA. Trimming took 1 base from V and 5 from J; bases not matched to a gene: 10. The CDR3 is 17 residues long. Here the CDR3 reads CASSLGYGDRGDNEQFF. In nucleotides, the CDR3 is TGTGCCAGCAGCTTAGGTTATGGAGACAGGGGAGACAATGAGCAGTTCTTC.

V gene TRBV28 combines with J gene TRBJ1-5; possibly TRBD1 for D (5 bases). V was clipped by 4 bases and J by 4 bases, with 14 bases between them. This CDR3 spans 15 amino acids. Looked up from germline, CDR1 is MDHEN and CDR2 is SYDVKM. CDR3 in DNA: TGTGCCAGCAGTTCCGAAGGGGCCGGAAATCAGCCCCAGCATTTT. Protein: CASSSEGAGNQPQHF. Looking up the rest from reference TRBV28 and TRBJ1-5 gives the full variable domain: DVKVTQSSRYLVKRTGEKVFLECVQDMDHENMFWYRQDPGLGLRLIYFSYDVKMKEKGDIPEGYSVSREKKERFSLILESASTNQTSMYLCASSSEGAGNQPQHFGDGTRLSIL.

The chain uses TRBV11-3 and TRBJ2-7; tentative D call: TRBD2 (6 bases). The CDR3 contains 14 residues. V lost 5 bases, J lost 4 bases, and 15 bases lay in between. The germline V gene has CDR1 SGHNT and CDR2 YENEEA. The CDR3 reads CASSPKGREYEQYF. The CDR3 bases are TGTGCCAGCAGCCCTAAGGGCCGGGAGTACGAGCAGTACTTC.

This clone was observed a single time. The genes are TRBV28 and TRBJ1-1, with D possibly TRBD1 on 6 matching bases. The CDR3 runs to 13 residues. V was pared by 8 bases and J by 8 bases, with 18 bases between. Per germline, CDR1 MDHEN and CDR2 SYDVKM. The CDR3 here is CASLIPGAREAFF. CDR3 DNA sequence: TGTGCCAGCCTGATTCCAGGGGCCAGGGAAGCTTTCTTT.

This sequence joins TRBV6-1 and TRBJ2-1, with a weak D call TRBD1 (5 bases). The CDR3 has 12 amino acids. V gave up 7 bases and J gave up 4 bases, with 8 bases separating them. Germline V lookup: CDR1 MNHNS, CDR2 SASEGT. The CDR3 sequence is CASNDRYNEQFF. CDR3 sequence (DNA): TGTGCCAGCAACGACAGATACAATGAGCAGTTCTTC.

V gene TRBV19 combines with J gene TRBJ1-2, with D possibly being TRBD1 (6 bases). Per the germline V gene, CDR1 is LNHDA and CDR2 is SQIVND (reference sequence). Trimming removed 5 bases from V and 3 bases from J, with 16 bases in between. The CDR3 is made up of 15 amino acids. CDR3 bases: TGTGCCAGTAGTCAGGGGACGCAAAGGTACTATGGCTACACCTTC. Protein: CASSQGTQRYYGYTF.

The V and J genes are TRBV7-2 and TRBJ1-1; 9 bases line up with TRBD1. With 5 bases clipped from V and 8 bases from J, the junction kept 12 bases outside the gene matches. The germline CDR1 and CDR2 sequences are SGHTA and FQGNSA. The CDR3 extends over 15 amino acids. CDR3 coding DNA: TGTGCCAGCAGCCCTCGGGACAGGGAAACAGTCGAAGCTTTCTTT. Protein: CASSPRDRETVEAFF.

The chain couples TRBV19 to TRBJ1-5; D is undetermined. Germline CDR1 is LNHDA and CDR2 is SQIVND (reference sequence). The germline V and J ends were trimmed by 5 bases and 6 bases, with 17 bases remaining between them. The CDR3 has 15 residues. The CDR3 bases are TGTGCCAGTAGTTCCTCAGACGGGTTAGCTCAGCCCCAGCATTTT. This codes for CASSSSDGLAQPQHF.

This sequence joins TRBV5-1 and TRBJ1-5; tentatively, D is TRBD1 (6 bases). V was pared by 1 base and J by 2 bases, with 10 bases between. The CDR3 sequence is 15 residues long. Looked up from germline, CDR1 is SGHRS and CDR2 is YFSETQ. CDR3 in amino acids: CASSLSGQGNQPQHF. Here the CDR3 DNA reads TGCGCCAGCAGCTTGTCGGGACAAGGCAATCAGCCCCAGCATTTT.

V usage is TRBV6-6 and J usage is TRBJ1-5; D remains ambiguous. The CDR3 has 12 amino acids. The V gene's germline CDR1 is MNHNY and CDR2 SVGAGI (reference sequence). V was trimmed by 5 bases and J by 5 bases, leaving 7 bases between them. CDR3 coding DNA: TGTGCCAGCAGTAAGGGAGATCAGCCCCAGCATTTT. The encoded protein is CASSKGDQPQHF.

The chain joins TRBV30 to TRBJ2-2; D perhaps matches TRBD2 (6 bases). Germline assignment: CDR1 GTSNPN and CDR2 SVGIG (reference sequence). This CDR3 is built from 14 residues. Trimming stripped 4 bases from V and 0 bases from J, with 9 bases between. The CDR3 coding sequence is TGTGCCTGGATGCGGGGAACGAACACCGGGGAGCTGTTTTTT. Residues: CAWMRGTNTGELFF.

The chain uses TRBV4-3 and TRBJ1-2, with a possible D match to TRBD1 (5 bases). The CDR3 totals 16 residues. Germline assignment: CDR1 LGHNA and CDR2 YSLEER. Trimming removed 0 bases at V and 0 bases at J, with 11 bases between. Here the CDR3 reads CASSQEGRGANYGYTF. In nucleotides, the CDR3 is TGCGCCAGCAGCCAAGAGGGGAGGGGAGCTAACTATGGCTACACCTTC.

The chain uses TRBV4-1 and TRBJ1-2; TRBD1 is a possible D gene (5 bases). With 1 base removed from V and 3 bases from J, the gap between germline ends came to 21 bases. The CDR3 spans 18 residues. From germline, CDR1 is MGHRA and CDR2 YSYEKL. CDR3 loop: CASSQVKVWGDPDYGYTF. For the CDR3, the DNA is TGCGCCAGCAGCCAAGTGAAGGTTTGGGGGGACCCCGACTATGGCTACACCTTC.

This chain joins TRBV6-1 and TRBJ2-1, with D perhaps matching TRBD1 (7 bases). Trimming removed 8 bases at V and 10 bases at J, with 21 bases between. The length of the CDR3 is 14 residues. Germline V CDR1 and CDR2: MNHNS, SASEGT. This CDR3 reads CASRGQGVLGEQFF. The DNA for the CDR3 is TGTGCCAGCCGGGGGCAGGGGGTTTTGGGGGAGCAGTTCTTC.

The J gene is TRBJ2-7, the V gene TRBV4-1; TRBD2 matches 8 bases. The CDR3 contains 15 residues. CDR1 MGHRA and CDR2 YSYEKL come from the germline V gene. After removal of 1 base from V and 2 bases from J, the junction contained 4 bases not matched to a gene. As DNA, the CDR3 is TGCGCCAGCAGCCAAGTGAATAGCGGGGCCTACGAGCAGTACTTC. This encodes CASSQVNSGAYEQYF.

The J gene is TRBJ2-3, the V gene TRBV7-3; no firm D call. The CDR3 is 12 residues long. Trimming removed 4 bases from V and 7 bases from J, with 9 bases in between. Germline V gives CDR1 SGHTA, CDR2 FQGTGA. The CDR3 DNA is TGTGCCAGCAGCTCAGATTCAAATACGCAGTATTTT. Residues: CASSSDSNTQYF.

V and J are TRBV4-3 and TRBJ2-4; 7 nucleotides align to TRBD1. The CDR3 has 18 amino acids. The germline gives CDR1 LGHNA, CDR2 YSLEER. V gave up 0 bases and J gave up 1 base; unmatched junction bases: 9. CDR3 region: CASSQDPGTVGAKNIQYF. In DNA form, the CDR3 reads TGCGCCAGCAGCCAAGACCCCGGGACAGTAGGTGCCAAAAACATTCAGTACTTC.

The V gene is TRBV10-3, the J gene TRBJ1-3; no reliable D call. CDR3 length equals 13 residues. The V gene's germline CDR1 is ENHRY and CDR2 SYGVKD. The V and J ends lost 4 bases and 2 bases respectively, with 6 bases between them. CDR3: CAISAVPGNTIYF. CDR3 in DNA: TGTGCCATCAGTGCGGTCCCTGGAAACACCATATATTTT.

The chain uses TRBV19 and TRBJ2-5; a possible D gene is TRBD2 (5 bases). The CDR3 extends over 13 amino acids. Trimming stripped 7 bases from V and 5 bases from J, with 14 bases between. The V gene's germline CDR1 is LNHDA and CDR2 SQIVND (reference sequence). The CDR3 is CASTTGNTETQYF. CDR3 coding DNA: TGTGCCAGTACCACCGGGAACACTGAGACCCAGTACTTC.

This rearrangement joins TRBV7-2 to TRBJ2-3; TRBD2 matches 8 bases. Germline V gives CDR1 SGHTA, CDR2 FQGNSA. The CDR3 loop spans 17 amino acids. J was trimmed by 3 bases and V by 5 bases; bases with no gene match: 13. For the CDR3, the DNA is TGTGCCAGCAGCCCCCTGCCGGGAGGGCCAGGGACAGATACGCAGTATTTT. Protein product: CASSPLPGGPGTDTQYF.

The rearrangement uses TRBV19 and TRBJ1-5, with 7 nucleotides matching TRBD1. The germline V gene encodes CDR1 LNHDA and CDR2 SQIVND (reference sequence). CDR3 size: 17 residues. J lost 6 bases, V lost 5 bases, and 16 bases had no gene match. The CDR3 protein is CASSAGDDRVLIQPQHF. The CDR3 DNA follows: TGTGCCAGTAGTGCCGGCGATGACAGGGTCCTAATTCAGCCCCAGCATTTT. Drawing the rest from reference TRBV19 and TRBJ1-5, the complete variable domain is DGGITQSPKYLFRKEGQNVTLSCEQNLNHDAMYWYRQDPGQGLRLIYYSQIVNDFQKGDIAEGYSVSREKKESFPLTVTSAQKNPTAFYLCASSAGDDRVLIQPQHFGDGTRLSIL.

For this clone: Other DNA sequences in the same sample also yield this CDR3. CDR3 protein: CASSRQMNTEAFF. The CDR3 DNA sequence: TGTGCCAGCAGTCGTCAGATGAACACTGAAGCTTTCTTT. The rearrangement links TRBV6-5 to TRBJ1-1; D unclear. The V end lost 5 bases, the J end lost 0 bases, and 7 bases lay between the germline ends. The length of the CDR3 is 13 residues. Looked up from germline, CDR1 is MNHEY and CDR2 is SVGAGI.

The chain employs TRBV5-4 and TRBJ1-1, with D maybe TRBD1 (6 bases). Germline-derived CDR1 and CDR2 are SGHNT and YYREEE (reference sequence). The V and J ends lost 0 bases and 0 bases respectively, with 9 bases between them. This CDR3 has 15 amino acids. Here the CDR3 reads CASSLADRLNTEAFF. The CDR3 DNA reads TGTGCCAGCAGCTTGGCCGACAGGTTGAACACTGAAGCTTTCTTT.

The chain carries TRBV2 and TRBJ2-3; TRBD2 aligns across 8 bases. Germline V lookup: CDR1 SNHLY, CDR2 FYNNEI. This CDR3 has 16 residues. The V gene end was trimmed by 4 bases and the J gene end by 1 base; junction bases not matched to a gene: 7. CDR3 DNA: TGTGCCAGCAGTGGGGCTGGGCGGGGGGGCACAGATACGCAGTATTTT. Translation gives CASSGAGRGGTDTQYF.

The chain links TRBV7-7 to TRBJ2-7, with 11 bases identical to TRBD2. This CDR3 region has 16 residues. The J segment lost 1 base and the V segment lost 5 bases, leaving 7 bases of the junction unmatched. CDR1 and CDR2 (germline): SSHAT, FNYEAQ (reference sequence). The CDR3 DNA follows: TGTGCCAGCAGCAGGGGGGGACTAGCGGTATCCTACGAGCAGTACTTC. Protein: CASSRGGLAVSYEQYF.